This T cell receptor (beta chain) was documented in a study of blood T cell repertoires in COVID-19. Study overall: Some COVID-19 samples were acute and others convalescent; all came from the United States, Italy and Spain.

Libraries were prepared by immunoSEQ multiplex PCR; TCRdb keeps only in-frame clonotypes and omits some of them. The top ten hold approximately 6% of the sample, which has roughly 190,000 clones, 70% to 90% seen once. V shed 1 base, J shed 5 bases, and the junction held 7 bases outside the gene matches. Germline lookup yields CDR1 SGDLS and CDR2 YYNGEE. This CDR3 comprises 16 residues. The sample consisted of peripheral blood. This chain connects TRBV9 to TRBJ1-1; 11 positions agree with TRBD1. The clonotype was recovered from a man in his forties with active or convalescent COVID-19. The CDR3 region is CASSVLAGTGGTEAFF. CDR3 nucleotide sequence: TGTGCCAGCAGCGTACTCGCCGGGACAGGGGGAACTGAAGCTTTCTTT.